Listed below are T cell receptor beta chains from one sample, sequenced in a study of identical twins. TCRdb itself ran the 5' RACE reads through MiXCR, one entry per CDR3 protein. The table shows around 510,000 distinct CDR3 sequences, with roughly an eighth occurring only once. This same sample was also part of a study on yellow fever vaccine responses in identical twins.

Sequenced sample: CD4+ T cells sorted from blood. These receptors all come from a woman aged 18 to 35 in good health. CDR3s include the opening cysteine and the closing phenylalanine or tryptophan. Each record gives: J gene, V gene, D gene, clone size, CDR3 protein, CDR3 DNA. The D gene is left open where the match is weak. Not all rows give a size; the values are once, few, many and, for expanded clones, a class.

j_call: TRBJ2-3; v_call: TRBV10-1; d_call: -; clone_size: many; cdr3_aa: CASSRSERTDTQYF; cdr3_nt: TGCGCCAGCAGTAGGTCAGAACGCACAGATACGCAGTATTTT
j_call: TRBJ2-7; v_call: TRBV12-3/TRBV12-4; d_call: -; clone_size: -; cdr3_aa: CASRKQGTVTYEQYF; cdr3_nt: TGTGCCAGCAGGAAACAGGGAACCGTAACCTACGAGCAGTACTTC
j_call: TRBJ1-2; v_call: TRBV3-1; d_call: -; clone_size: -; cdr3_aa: CASSPQGGSLYGYTF; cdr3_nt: TGTGCCAGCAGCCCCCAGGGAGGCAGTCTCTATGGCTACACCTTC
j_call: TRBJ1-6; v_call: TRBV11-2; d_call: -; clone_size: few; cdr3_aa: CASSLERNSPLHF; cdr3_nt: TGTGCCAGCAGCTTAGAACGTAATTCACCCCTCCACTTT
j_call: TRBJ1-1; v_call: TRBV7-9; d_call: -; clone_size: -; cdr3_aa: CASSLAPARWAFF; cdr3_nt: TGTGCCAGCAGCTTAGCGCCAGCGCGGTGGGCTTTCTTT
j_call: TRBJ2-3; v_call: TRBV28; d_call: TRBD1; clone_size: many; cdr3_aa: CASNPGQGLLTDTQYF; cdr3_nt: TGTGCCAGCAACCCGGGACAGGGACTCCTTACAGATACGCAGTATTTT
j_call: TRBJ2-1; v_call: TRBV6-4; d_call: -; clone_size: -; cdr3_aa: CASSVEARVGEQFF; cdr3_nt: TGTGCCAGCAGTGTGGAGGCCAGAGTCGGTGAGCAGTTCTTC
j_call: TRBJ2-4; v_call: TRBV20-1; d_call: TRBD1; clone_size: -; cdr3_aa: CSAPGQGIGDIQYF; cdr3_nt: TGCAGTGCTCCTGGACAGGGGATCGGGGACATTCAGTACTTC
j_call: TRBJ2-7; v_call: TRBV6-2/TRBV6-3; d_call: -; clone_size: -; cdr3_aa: CASANDGTYEQYF; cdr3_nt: TGTGCCAGCGCTAACGACGGGACCTACGAGCAGTACTTC
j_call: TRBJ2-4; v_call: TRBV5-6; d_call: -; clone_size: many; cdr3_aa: CASSLEGWGPKNIQYF; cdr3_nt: TGTGCCAGCAGCTTAGAGGGATGGGGGCCCAAAAACATTCAGTACTTC
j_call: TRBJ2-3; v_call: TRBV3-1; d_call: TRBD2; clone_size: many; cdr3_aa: CASSFSGATDTQYF; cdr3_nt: TGTGCCAGCAGTTTTAGCGGGGCCACAGATACGCAGTATTTT